The source of this T cell receptor (beta chain) is a study of ipilimumab plus nivolumab after autologous stem cell transplantation. Overall study: Median doses per patient: 5 ipilimumab, fewer than ten nivolumab.

Starting 14 to 28 days after autologous transplant, ipilimumab 1 mg/kg was given. With 3 bases removed from V and 6 bases from J, the gap between germline ends came to 26 bases. CDR1 and CDR2 (germline): MGHRA, YSYEKL. The CDR3 has 19 residues. The table came from immunoSEQ multiplex PCR; TCRdb's copy has only in-frame clones and leaves some out. The profile covers roughly 43,000 clones, with over 75% appearing a single time and roughly 1% taken by the ten largest. The sequence was collected from a male donor with multiple myeloma. V gene TRBV4-1 combines with J gene TRBJ2-2; TRBD1 or TRBD2 may be the D gene (5 bases each). The sample in question was PBMCs, obtained in a trial of ipilimumab plus nivolumab as post-transplant consolidation. The DNA of the CDR3 is TGCGCCAGCAGCCATTTAAGTCAGGGCCACCTAGGAGGTCCCGGGGAGCTGTTTTTT. This translates into CASSHLSQGHLGGPGELFF.